Presented here are 11 T cell receptor beta chains from one specimen sequenced in a study of Ad26.COV2.S vaccination and SARS-CoV-2 variants. Treatment meaning: around 19 received Ad26.COV2.S at low or high dose, single or two shots; roughly five received placebo; per-sample allocation not given. The investigators took samples on day 63 after the first vaccine or placebo injection. Assay: immunoSEQ multiplex PCR; the TCRdb copy retains only in-frame clones and omits some. Here the sample spans around 300,000 clones, roughly 90% being singletons. The sequencing here drew on peripheral blood, taken in a trial of Ad26.COV2.S vaccine versus placebo. The source is a person aged 18-65 years who received the Ad26.COV2.S COVID-19 vaccine or a placebo.

This rearrangement joins TRBV6-5 to TRBJ2-7; 8 bases are shared with TRBD1. Germline V gene data show CDR1 as MNHEY and CDR2 as SVGAGI. The J segment lost 0 bases and the V segment lost 6 bases, leaving 4 bases of the junction unmatched. The length of the CDR3 is 14 residues. As DNA, the CDR3 is TGTGCCAGCAGCAAACAGGGGGTCTCCTACGAGCAGTACTTC. Amino acids: CASSKQGVSYEQYF.

This chain joins TRBV30 and TRBJ1-2, with 7 bases identical to TRBD1. Germline CDR1 GTSNPN, CDR2 SVGIG (reference sequence). The V segment lost 5 bases and the J segment 1 base; nucleotides outside the gene matches: 4. The CDR3 totals 13 residues. The chain's CDR3 is CAWATGNNYGYTF. The CDR3 DNA is TGTGCCTGGGCGACAGGGAATAACTATGGCTACACCTTC.

This clone appeared a few times. The J gene is TRBJ2-1, the V gene TRBV7-9; D is ambiguous. Trimming took 5 bases from V and 3 from J, leaving 17 bases between them. The CDR3 consists of 16 residues. Germline V CDR1 and CDR2: SEHNR, FQNEAQ (reference sequence). Here the CDR3 reads CASSRRKDAHYNEQFF. CDR3 nucleotide sequence: TGTGCCAGCAGCCGCCGGAAGGATGCCCACTACAATGAGCAGTTCTTC.

The genes are TRBV10-2 and TRBJ2-3, with TRBD2 identical over 7 bases. In germline, CDR1 is WSHSY, CDR2 SAAADI. Losses at the gene ends were 3 bases for V and 0 bases for J; bases not matched to a gene: 9. There are 17 residues in the CDR3. The CDR3 DNA reads as TGCGCCAGCAGTGAATTCCGCGGGGGAACTAGCACAGATACGCAGTATTTT. This codes for CASSEFRGGTSTDTQYF.

The rearrangement uses TRBV29-1 and TRBJ1-1; 12 bases align to TRBD1. The CDR3 extends over 15 amino acids. Germline lookup yields CDR1 SQVTM and CDR2 ANQGSEA. V lost 5 bases, J lost 1 base, and 5 bases stayed unmatched. CDR3 loop: CSVSGTGGANTEAFF. As DNA, the CDR3 is TGCAGCGTTTCCGGGACAGGGGGCGCGAACACTGAAGCTTTCTTT. The whole variable domain, remainder taken from reference TRBV29-1 and TRBJ1-1, is SAVISQKPSRDICQRGTSLTIQCQVDSQVTMMFWYRQQPGQSLTLIATANQGSEATYESGFVIDKFPISRPNLTFSTLTVSNMSPEDSSIYLCSVSGTGGANTEAFFGQGTRLTVV.

This CDR3 is CSVGPGGAGTEQFF. CDR3 sequence (DNA): TGCAGCGTTGGACCGGGGGGGGCTGGAACTGAGCAGTTCTTC. This sequence joins TRBV29-1 and TRBJ2-1, with 8 bases identical to TRBD2. Germline V gives CDR1 SQVTM, CDR2 ANQGSEA. Trimming took 4 bases from V and 9 from J; bases not matched to a gene: 11. This CDR3 has 14 amino acids.

The chain couples TRBV7-8 to TRBJ2-3, with D maybe TRBD1 (6 bases). This CDR3 spans 16 amino acids. The germline V gene has CDR1 SGHVS and CDR2 FQNEAQ. V shed 5 bases and J shed 2 bases, with 17 bases lying between them. The CDR3 region has the DNA TGTGCCAGCAGCCTGTTACAGGGATATTCCACAGATACGCAGTATTTT. Protein product: CASSLLQGYSTDTQYF. The full variable domain, in which reference TRBV7-8 and TRBJ2-3 provide the parts outside the CDR3, is GAGVSQSPRYKVAKRGQDVALRCDPISGHVSLFWYQQALGQGPEFLTYFQNEAQLDKSGLPSDRFFAERPEGSVSTLKIQRTQQEDSAVYLCASSLLQGYSTDTQYFGPGTRLTVL.

This clone was seen once. The gene calls are TRBV9 and TRBJ1-2; D remains unclear. Trimming removed 1 base from V and 6 bases from J, with 22 bases in between. The CDR3 extends over 17 amino acids. The germline V gene encodes CDR1 SGDLS and CDR2 YYNGEE. The CDR3 here is CASSVRIGPTSYDGYTF. CDR3 bases: TGTGCCAGCAGCGTAAGGATAGGACCGACGAGCTACGATGGCTACACCTTC.

The J gene is TRBJ1-1, the V gene TRBV7-8, with 8 nucleotides matching TRBD1. The CDR3 covers 13 residues. V was pared by 6 bases and J by 5 bases, with 5 bases of the junction left unmatched. Looked up from germline, CDR1 is SGHVS and CDR2 is FQNEAQ. CDR3 bases: TGTGCCAGCAGTCCAGGGGGCTGGACTGAAGCTTTCTTT. This encodes CASSPGGWTEAFF.

This clone was recorded a few times. The V and J genes are TRBV5-1 and TRBJ1-2; D may be TRBD1 (6 bases). Between the trimmed V and J ends, which lost 0 bases and 8 bases, there was a span of 17 bases. This CDR3 comprises 15 residues. CDR1 is SGHRS, CDR2 YFSETQ, per germline. This chain's CDR3 is CASSLDGGALRGYTF. The CDR3 DNA reads TGCGCCAGCAGCTTGGACGGGGGCGCATTACGGGGCTACACCTTC.

The V call is TRBV18, the J call TRBJ2-1, with D possibly matching TRBD1 (6 bases). CDR1 and CDR2 (germline): KGHSH, LQKENI. CDR3 size: 16 residues. Trimming cost V 3 bases and J 4 bases, with 16 bases left between them. CDR3 in amino acids: CASSPGATGAYNEQFF. CDR3 nucleotides: TGTGCCAGCTCACCGGGAGCGACAGGAGCATACAATGAGCAGTTCTTC.